This T cell receptor (beta chain) was documented in a study of shared clonotypes between healthy human individuals. At the level of the study: CD4 naive and CD4 memory each took three plates per donor, while CD8 naive took two and CD8 memory one.

Assay: immunoSEQ multiplex PCR; the TCRdb copy retains only in-frame clones and omits some. The sample has some 2.3 million clones, more than 85% seen once. The CDR3 is made up of 17 amino acids. Per germline, CDR1 MGHRA and CDR2 YSYEKL. The ends lost 4 bases at V and 4 bases at J; junction bases unmatched: 12. V gene TRBV4-1 combines with J gene TRBJ2-1; 8 nucleotides align to TRBD1. The TCR comes from a man aged 18 to 35 in good health. Some clones in this sample may be carry-over from other donors' samples. The sample consisted of naive CD4+ T cells from PBMCs. Subset indicated: CD45RA+ positively selected. CDR3 in DNA: TGCGCCAGCAGCCCGCGCTGGGGACAGGAAACTTACAATGAGCAGTTCTTC. It translates to CASSPRWGQETYNEQFF.